This TCR beta chain derives from a study of cytomegalovirus exposure and HLA in healthy donors. From germline, CDR1 is KGHSH and CDR2 LQKENI. The V segment lost 2 bases and the J segment 0 bases; nucleotides outside the gene matches: 5. The CDR3 extends over 17 amino acids. The PCR ran on 60 Vbeta and 13 Jbeta primers. The table came from immunoSEQ multiplex PCR; TCRdb's copy has only in-frame clones and leaves some out. The data show 110,000 to 150,000 clones, around 73% seen once. The sequenced sample consisted of PBMCs. The chain links TRBV18 to TRBJ1-4; 8 bases are shared with TRBD1. The receptor's source is a woman between 35 and 50 years old in good health and CMV-seronegative. The CDR3 DNA sequence: TGTGCCAGCTCACCAAACCAACAGGGGGCAACTAATGAAAAACTGTTTTTT. Its protein product is CASSPNQQGATNEKLFF.